This TCR beta chain originates from a study of T cells in Graves' hyperthyroidism and ophthalmopathy. There were TCR beta CDR3 regions amplified from RNA transcripts. The TCR CDR3 was amplified in a first-round RT-PCR using the HTBI primer set. TCRdb independently ran MiXCR on the multiplex PCR reads; one entry per CDR3 protein. The sample has more than 500,000 distinct CDR3 sequences; 40% to 55% are singletons. The CDR3 has 14 amino acids. The germline CDR1 and CDR2 sequences are SGDLS and YYNGEE. V lost 4 bases and J lost 4; bases outside the gene matches: 6. Overall study findings and caveats: Most clonotypes that expanded in the thyroid above 0.001 also showed up in blood. Ophthalmopathy was model-predicted a median approximately 6.4 months pre-onset.

Worth noting for this clonotype: What it recognizes is unknown.

Sequences were obtained from peripheral blood or thyroid tissue (not recorded which). V usage is TRBV9 and J usage is TRBJ1-1; 8 bases fit TRBD1. The clonotype comes from an adult woman with Graves' disease, either hyperthyroidism or ophthalmopathy (not recorded which). Here the CDR3 DNA reads TGTGCCAGCAGCCAACAGGGGGGTCCCACTGAAGCTTTCTTT. It is translated as CASSQQGGPTEAFF.